This TCR beta chain emerged from a study of T cells in Graves' hyperthyroidism and ophthalmopathy. The germline CDR1 and CDR2 sequences are SGHVS and FQNEAQ. V dropped 4 bases and J dropped 9 bases, with 25 bases sitting between them. The CDR3 has 16 residues. Amplification of TCR beta CDR3 regions was performed using RNA transcripts as template. RT-PCR in the first round (using the HTBI primer set) targeted the TCR CDR3. TCRdb re-called the multiplex PCR reads with MiXCR, one entry per CDR3 protein. The sample yields 600,000 or so distinct CDR3 sequences, about 14% seen once. This clonotype has a handful of counts.

This chain connects TRBV7-8 to TRBJ2-7; the D call may be TRBD1 or TRBD2 (5 bases each). The origin of this receptor is a woman in her late teens or twenties with Graves' ophthalmopathy. The sequencing sample was made of blood. CDR3 residues: CASSYAGLGPRWGQYF. The DNA of the CDR3 is TGTGCCAGCAGCTATGCTGGGTTGGGACCACGCTGGGGGCAGTACTTC.